This T cell receptor (beta chain) is drawn from a study of blood T cell repertoires in COVID-19. Study summary: Collection of acute and convalescent COVID-19 samples took place in the United States, Italy and Spain. From T cells, B-cell-depleted T cells, or PBMCs came the material, which was cDNA or gDNA.

The V gene's germline CDR1 is SGHDN and CDR2 FVKESK. Losses at the gene ends were 4 bases for V and 5 bases for J; bases not matched to a gene: 10. The CDR3 contains 15 residues. Original methodology: From reference gene primer amplification, estimates of nucleated cell counts were derived. Repertoires were generated with immunoSEQ multiplex PCR, while TCRdb's copy carries only in-frame clones and drops some. V, J and clone size reflect that table, while D and trimming were determined from the DNA. The sample has over 150,000 clones, 75% to 90% seen once. The clonotype was recovered from a woman between 55 and 75 years old with acute or convalescent COVID-19. The sequenced material came from peripheral blood. The V and J genes are TRBV14 and TRBJ1-1; the match to TRBD1 covers 7 bases. Here the CDR3 reads CASSLEGSRGTEAFF. In DNA, the CDR3 is TGTGCCAGCAGCCTTGAGGGGTCCAGGGGGACTGAAGCTTTCTTT.